This TCR beta chain was sequenced in a study of T cells in localized non-small cell lung cancer. TCRdb keeps only in-frame clones here, not all; method: immunoSEQ multiplex PCR. The sample has tens of thousands of clones; roughly four fifths are singletons. The sample in question was peripheral blood, obtained before any cancer treatment. This TCR derives from a female donor of 60 years or more with stage II squamous cell lung carcinoma.

CDR3 sequence reads: CASSQEFNTQYF. The CDR3 coding sequence is TGCGCCAGCAGCCAAGAGTTCAATACGCAGTATTTT. This chain uses TRBV4-3 with TRBJ2-3, with D uncertain. The ends were cut back, 0 bases at V and 7 bases at J, with 5 bases in the middle. CDR3 length: 12 residues. Germline CDR1 and CDR2: LGHNA and YSLEER.